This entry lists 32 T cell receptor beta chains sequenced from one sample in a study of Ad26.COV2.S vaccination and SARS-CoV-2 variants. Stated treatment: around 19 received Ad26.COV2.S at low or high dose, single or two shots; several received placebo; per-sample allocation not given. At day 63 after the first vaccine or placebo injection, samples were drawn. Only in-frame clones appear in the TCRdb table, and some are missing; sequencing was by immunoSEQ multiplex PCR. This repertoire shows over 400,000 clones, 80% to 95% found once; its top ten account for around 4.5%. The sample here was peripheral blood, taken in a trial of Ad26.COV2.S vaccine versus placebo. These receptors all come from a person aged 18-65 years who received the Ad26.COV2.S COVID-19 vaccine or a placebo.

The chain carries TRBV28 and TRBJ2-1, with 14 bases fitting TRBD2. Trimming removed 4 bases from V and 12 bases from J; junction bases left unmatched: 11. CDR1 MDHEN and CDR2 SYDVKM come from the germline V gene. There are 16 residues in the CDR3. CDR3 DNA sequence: TGTGCCAGCAGTTCCCCCGGGACTAGCGGGAGTGGAGTGCAGTTCTTC. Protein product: CASSSPGTSGSGVQFF.

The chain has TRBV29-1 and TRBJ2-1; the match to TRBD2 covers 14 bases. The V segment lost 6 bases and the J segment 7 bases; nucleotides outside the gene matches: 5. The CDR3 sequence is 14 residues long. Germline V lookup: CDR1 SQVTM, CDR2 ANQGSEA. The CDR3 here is CSVAGTSGSNEQFF. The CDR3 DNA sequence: TGCAGCGTAGCCGGGACTAGCGGGAGTAATGAGCAGTTCTTC.

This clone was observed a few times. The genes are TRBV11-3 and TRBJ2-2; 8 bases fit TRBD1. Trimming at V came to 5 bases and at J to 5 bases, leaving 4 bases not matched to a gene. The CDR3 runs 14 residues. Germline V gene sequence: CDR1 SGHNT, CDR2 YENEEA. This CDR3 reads CASSPRQGTGELFF. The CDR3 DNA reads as TGTGCCAGCAGCCCCCGACAGGGGACCGGGGAGCTGTTTTTT.

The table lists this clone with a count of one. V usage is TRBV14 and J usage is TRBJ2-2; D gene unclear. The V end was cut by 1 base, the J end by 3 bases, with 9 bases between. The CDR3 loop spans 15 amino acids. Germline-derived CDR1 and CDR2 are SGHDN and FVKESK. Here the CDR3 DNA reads TGTGCCAGCAGCCAAGGGAGCAGGTACACCGGGGAGCTGTTTTTT. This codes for CASSQGSRYTGELFF.

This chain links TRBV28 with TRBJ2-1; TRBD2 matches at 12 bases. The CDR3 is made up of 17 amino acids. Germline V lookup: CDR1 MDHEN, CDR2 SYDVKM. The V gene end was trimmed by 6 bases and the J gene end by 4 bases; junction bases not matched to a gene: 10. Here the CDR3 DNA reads TGTGCCAGCAGCCCTAGACCCGGACTAGCGGGGTACAATGAGCAGTTCTTC. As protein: CASSPRPGLAGYNEQFF.

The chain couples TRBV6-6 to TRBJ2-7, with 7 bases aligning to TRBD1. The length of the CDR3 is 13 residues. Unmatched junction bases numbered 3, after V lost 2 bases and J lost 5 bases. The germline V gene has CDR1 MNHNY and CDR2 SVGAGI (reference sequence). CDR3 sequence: CASSYEGAHEQYF. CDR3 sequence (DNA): TGTGCCAGCAGTTACGAGGGGGCCCACGAGCAGTACTTC.

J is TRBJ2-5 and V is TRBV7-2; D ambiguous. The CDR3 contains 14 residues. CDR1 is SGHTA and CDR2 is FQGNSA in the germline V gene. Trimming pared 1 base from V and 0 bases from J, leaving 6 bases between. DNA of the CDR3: TGTGCCAGCAGCTTAGGAAGCTACCAAGAGACCCAGTACTTC. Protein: CASSLGSYQETQYF.

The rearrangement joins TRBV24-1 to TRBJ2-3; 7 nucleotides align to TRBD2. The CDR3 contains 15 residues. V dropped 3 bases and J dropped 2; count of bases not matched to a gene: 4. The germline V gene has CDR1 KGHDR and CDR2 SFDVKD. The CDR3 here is CATSDGAGNTDTQYF. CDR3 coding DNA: TGTGCCACCAGTGATGGAGCGGGGAACACAGATACGCAGTATTTT.

The chain's CDR3 is CASSQGQGRYEQYF. The CDR3 bases are TGTGCCAGCAGCCAGGGGCAGGGGCGCTACGAGCAGTACTTC. The chain links TRBV9 to TRBJ2-7; perhaps TRBD1 as D (6 bases). The ends were cut back, 4 bases at V and 3 bases at J, with 14 bases in the middle. The CDR3 contains 14 residues. The germline V gene encodes CDR1 SGDLS and CDR2 YYNGEE.

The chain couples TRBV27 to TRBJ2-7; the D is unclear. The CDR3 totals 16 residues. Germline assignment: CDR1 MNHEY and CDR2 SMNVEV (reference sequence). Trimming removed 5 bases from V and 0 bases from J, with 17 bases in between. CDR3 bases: TGTGCCAGCAGTGCCAAACGAGGTAGGAGCTCCTACGAGCAGTACTTC. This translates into CASSAKRGRSSYEQYF.

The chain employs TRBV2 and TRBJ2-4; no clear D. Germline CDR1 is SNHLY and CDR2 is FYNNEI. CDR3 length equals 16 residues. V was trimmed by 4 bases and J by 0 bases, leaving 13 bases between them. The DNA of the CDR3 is TGTGCCAGCAGTGCTATCGGCTCGTTAGCCAAAAACATTCAGTACTTC. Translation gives CASSAIGSLAKNIQYF. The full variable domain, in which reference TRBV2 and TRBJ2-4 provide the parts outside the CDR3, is EPEVTQTPSHQVTQMGQEVILRCVPISNHLYFYWYRQILGQKVEFLVSFYNNEISEKSEIFDDQFSVERPDGSNFTLKIRSTKLEDSAMYFCASSAIGSLAKNIQYFGAGTRLSVL.

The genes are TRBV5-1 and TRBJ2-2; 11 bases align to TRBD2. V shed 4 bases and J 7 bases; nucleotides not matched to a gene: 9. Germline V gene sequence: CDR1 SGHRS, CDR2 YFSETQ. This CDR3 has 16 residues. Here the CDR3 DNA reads TGCGCCAGCAGCCGAGAACTAGCGGGAGCTGTCGGGGAGCTGTTTTTT. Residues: CASSRELAGAVGELFF.

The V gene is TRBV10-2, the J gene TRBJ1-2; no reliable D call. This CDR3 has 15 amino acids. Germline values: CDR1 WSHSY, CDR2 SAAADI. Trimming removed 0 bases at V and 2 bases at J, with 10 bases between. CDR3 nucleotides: TGCGCCAGCAGTGAGTCAAGTGGACTAAACTATGGCTACACCTTC. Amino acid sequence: CASSESSGLNYGYTF.

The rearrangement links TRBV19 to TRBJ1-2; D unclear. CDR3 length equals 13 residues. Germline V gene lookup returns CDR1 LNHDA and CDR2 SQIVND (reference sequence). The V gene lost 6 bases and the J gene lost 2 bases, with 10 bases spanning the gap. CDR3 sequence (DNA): TGTGCCAGTAGGGAGTCCTCGAACTATGGCTACACCTTC. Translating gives CASRESSNYGYTF.

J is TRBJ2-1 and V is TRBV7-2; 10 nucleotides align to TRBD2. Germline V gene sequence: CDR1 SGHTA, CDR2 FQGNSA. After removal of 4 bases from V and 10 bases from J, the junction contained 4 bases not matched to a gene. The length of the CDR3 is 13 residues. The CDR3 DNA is TGTGCCAGCAGCTCCATAGCGGGAGGAGAGCAGTTCTTC. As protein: CASSSIAGGEQFF.

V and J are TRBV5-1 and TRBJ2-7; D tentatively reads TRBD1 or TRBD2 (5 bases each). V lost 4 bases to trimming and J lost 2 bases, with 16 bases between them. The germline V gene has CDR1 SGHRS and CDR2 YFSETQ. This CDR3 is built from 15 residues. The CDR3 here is CASSPRWDGAYEQYF. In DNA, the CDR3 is TGCGCCAGCAGCCCCCGGTGGGACGGCGCCTACGAGCAGTACTTC. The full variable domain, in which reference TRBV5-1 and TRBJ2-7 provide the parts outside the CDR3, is KAGVTQTPRYLIKTRGQQVTLSCSPISGHRSVSWYQQTPGQGLQFLFEYFSETQRNKGNFPGRFSGRQFSNSRSEMNVSTLELGDSALYLCASSPRWDGAYEQYFGPGTRLTVT.

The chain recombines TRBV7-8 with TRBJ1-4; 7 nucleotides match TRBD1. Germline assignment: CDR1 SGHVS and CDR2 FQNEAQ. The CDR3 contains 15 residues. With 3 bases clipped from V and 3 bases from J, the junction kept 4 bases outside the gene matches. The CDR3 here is CASSFSGQSNEKLFF. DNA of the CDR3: TGTGCCAGCAGCTTTTCGGGACAGTCTAATGAAAAACTGTTTTTT.

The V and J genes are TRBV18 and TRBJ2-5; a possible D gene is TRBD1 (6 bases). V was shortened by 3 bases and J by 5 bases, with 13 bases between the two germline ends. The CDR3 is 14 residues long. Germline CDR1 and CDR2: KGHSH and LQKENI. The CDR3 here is CASSPSGVPETQYF. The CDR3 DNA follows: TGTGCCAGCTCACCGTCAGGGGTCCCGGAGACCCAGTACTTC.

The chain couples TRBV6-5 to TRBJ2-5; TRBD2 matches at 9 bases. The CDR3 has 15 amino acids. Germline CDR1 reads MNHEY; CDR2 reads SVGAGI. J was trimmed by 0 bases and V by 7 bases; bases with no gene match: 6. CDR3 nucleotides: TGTGCCAGCACCGGGGTAGCGGGAGACCAAGAGACCCAGTACTTC. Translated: CASTGVAGDQETQYF.

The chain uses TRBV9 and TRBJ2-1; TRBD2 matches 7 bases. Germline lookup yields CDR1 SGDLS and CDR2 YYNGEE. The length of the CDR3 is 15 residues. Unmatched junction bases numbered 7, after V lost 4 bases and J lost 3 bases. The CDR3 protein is CASSTSGTIYNEQFF. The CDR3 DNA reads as TGTGCCAGCAGCACAAGCGGGACCATCTACAATGAGCAGTTCTTC.

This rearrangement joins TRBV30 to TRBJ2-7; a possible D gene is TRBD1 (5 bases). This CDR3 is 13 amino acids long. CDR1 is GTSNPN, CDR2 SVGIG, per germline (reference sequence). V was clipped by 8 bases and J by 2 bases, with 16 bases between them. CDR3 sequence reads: CALGEGVAYEQYF. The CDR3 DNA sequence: TGTGCCCTGGGCGAAGGGGTGGCCTACGAGCAGTACTTC.

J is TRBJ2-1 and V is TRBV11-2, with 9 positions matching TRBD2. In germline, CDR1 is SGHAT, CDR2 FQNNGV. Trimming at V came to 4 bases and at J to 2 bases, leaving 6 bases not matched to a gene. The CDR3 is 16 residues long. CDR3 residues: CASSYSGSGTYNEQFF. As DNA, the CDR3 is TGTGCCAGCAGCTATAGCGGGAGCGGCACCTACAATGAGCAGTTCTTC.

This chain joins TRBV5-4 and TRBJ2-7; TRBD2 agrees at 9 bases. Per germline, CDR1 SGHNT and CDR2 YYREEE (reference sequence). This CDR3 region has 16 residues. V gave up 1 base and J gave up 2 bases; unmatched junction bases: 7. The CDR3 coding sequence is TGTGCCAGCAGCTTGTTAGCGGGAGCCCTAACCTACGAGCAGTACTTC. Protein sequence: CASSLLAGALTYEQYF.

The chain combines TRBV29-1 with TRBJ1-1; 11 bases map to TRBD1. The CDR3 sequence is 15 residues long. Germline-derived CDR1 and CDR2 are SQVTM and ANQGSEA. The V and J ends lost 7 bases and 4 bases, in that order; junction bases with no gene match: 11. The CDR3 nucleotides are TGCAGCGGAGGACAGGGGGCAAGAGGAGGCACTGAAGCTTTCTTT. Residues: CSGGQGARGGTEAFF.

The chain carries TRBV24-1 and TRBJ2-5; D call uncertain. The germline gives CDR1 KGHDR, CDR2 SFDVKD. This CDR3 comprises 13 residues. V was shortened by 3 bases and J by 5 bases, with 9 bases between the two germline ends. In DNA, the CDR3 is TGTGCCACCAGTGATGGGTTGCGGGAGACCCAGTACTTC. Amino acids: CATSDGLRETQYF.

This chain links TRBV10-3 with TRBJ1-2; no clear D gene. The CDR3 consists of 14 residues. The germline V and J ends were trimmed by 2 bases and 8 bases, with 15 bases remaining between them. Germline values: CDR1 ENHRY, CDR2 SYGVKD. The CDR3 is CAISERVTVTGYTF. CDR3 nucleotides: TGTGCCATCAGTGAGAGGGTGACGGTGACGGGCTACACCTTC.

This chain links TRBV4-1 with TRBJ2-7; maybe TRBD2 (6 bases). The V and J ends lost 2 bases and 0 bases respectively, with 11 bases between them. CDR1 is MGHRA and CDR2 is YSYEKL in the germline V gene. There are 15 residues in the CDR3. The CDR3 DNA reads TGCGCCAGCAGCCAAAGGCGGGGTAGCTCCTACGAGCAGTACTTC. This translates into CASSQRRGSSYEQYF.

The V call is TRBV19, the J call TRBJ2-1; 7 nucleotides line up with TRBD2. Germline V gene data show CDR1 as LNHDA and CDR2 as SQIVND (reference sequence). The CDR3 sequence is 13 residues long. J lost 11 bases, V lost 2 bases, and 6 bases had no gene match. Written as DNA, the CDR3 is TGTGCCAGTAGTATAACCCGGCGGGAGCAGCAGTTCTTC. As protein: CASSITRREQQFF.

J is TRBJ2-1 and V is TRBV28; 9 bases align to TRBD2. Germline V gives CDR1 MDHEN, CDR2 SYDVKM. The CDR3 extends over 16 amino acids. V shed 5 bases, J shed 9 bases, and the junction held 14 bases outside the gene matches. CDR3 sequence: CASSGWGGRAGIEQFF. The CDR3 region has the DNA TGTGCCAGCAGTGGTTGGGGCGGGAGGGCCGGAATTGAGCAGTTCTTC.

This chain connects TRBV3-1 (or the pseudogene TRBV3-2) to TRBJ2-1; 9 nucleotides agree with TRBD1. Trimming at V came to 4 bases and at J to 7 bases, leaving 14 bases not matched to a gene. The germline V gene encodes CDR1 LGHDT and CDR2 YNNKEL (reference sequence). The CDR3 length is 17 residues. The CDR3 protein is CASSPFGDRVFWNEQFF. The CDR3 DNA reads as TGTGCCAGCAGCCCATTTGGGGACAGGGTATTTTGGAATGAGCAGTTCTTC.

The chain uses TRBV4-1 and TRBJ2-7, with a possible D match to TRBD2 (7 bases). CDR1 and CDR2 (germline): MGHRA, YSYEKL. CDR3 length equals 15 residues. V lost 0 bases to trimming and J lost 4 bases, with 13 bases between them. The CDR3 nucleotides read TGCGCCAGCAGCCAAGATCGGGGGGCGCGTTACGAGCAGTACTTC. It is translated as CASSQDRGARYEQYF.

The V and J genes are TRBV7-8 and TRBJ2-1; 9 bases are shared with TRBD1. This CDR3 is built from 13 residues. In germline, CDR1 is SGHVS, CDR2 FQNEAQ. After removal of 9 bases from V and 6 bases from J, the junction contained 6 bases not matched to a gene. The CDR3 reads CASSDRGFNEQFF. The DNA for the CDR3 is TGTGCCAGTTCTGACAGGGGGTTCAATGAGCAGTTCTTC. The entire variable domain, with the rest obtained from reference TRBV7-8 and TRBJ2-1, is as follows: GAGVSQSPRYKVAKRGQDVALRCDPISGHVSLFWYQQALGQGPEFLTYFQNEAQLDKSGLPSDRFFAERPEGSVSTLKIQRTQQEDSAVYLCASSDRGFNEQFFGPGTRLTVL.